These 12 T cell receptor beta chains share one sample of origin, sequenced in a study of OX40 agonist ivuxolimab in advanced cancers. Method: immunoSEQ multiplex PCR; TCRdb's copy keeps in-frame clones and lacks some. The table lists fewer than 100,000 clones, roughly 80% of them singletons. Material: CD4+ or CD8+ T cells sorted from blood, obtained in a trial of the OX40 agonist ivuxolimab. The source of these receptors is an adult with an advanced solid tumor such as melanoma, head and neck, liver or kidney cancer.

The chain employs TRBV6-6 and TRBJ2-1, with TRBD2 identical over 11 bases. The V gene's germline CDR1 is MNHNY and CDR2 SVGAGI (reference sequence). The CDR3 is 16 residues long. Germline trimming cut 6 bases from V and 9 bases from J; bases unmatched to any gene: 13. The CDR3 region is CASRPSSGRTLSEQFF. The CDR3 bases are TGTGCCAGCAGGCCGTCTAGCGGGAGGACCCTGAGTGAGCAGTTCTTC.

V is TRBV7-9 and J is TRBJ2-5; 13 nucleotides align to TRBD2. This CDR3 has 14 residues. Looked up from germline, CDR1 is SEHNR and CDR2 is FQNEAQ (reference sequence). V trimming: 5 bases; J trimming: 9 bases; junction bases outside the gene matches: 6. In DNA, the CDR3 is TGTGCCAGCAGCCGCACTAGCGGGGGGGAGGCCCAGTACTTC. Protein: CASSRTSGGEAQYF. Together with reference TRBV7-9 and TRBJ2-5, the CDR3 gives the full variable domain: DTGVSQNPRHKITKRGQNVTFRCDPISEHNRLYWYRQTLGQGPEFLTYFQNEAQLEKSRLLSDRFSAERPKGSFSTLEIQRTEQGDSAMYLCASSRTSGGEAQYFGPGTRLLVL.

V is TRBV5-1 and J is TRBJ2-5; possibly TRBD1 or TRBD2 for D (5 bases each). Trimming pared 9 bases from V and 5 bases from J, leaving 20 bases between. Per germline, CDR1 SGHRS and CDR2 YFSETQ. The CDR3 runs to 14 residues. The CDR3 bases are TGCGCCACCTCCTCTAGGGGAGAGTTCGAGACCCAGTACTTC. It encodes CATSSRGEFETQYF. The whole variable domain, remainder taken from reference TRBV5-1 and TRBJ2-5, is KAGVTQTPRYLIKTRGQQVTLSCSPISGHRSVSWYQQTPGQGLQFLFEYFSETQRNKGNFPGRFSGRQFSNSRSEMNVSTLELGDSALYLCATSSRGEFETQYFGPGTRLLVL.

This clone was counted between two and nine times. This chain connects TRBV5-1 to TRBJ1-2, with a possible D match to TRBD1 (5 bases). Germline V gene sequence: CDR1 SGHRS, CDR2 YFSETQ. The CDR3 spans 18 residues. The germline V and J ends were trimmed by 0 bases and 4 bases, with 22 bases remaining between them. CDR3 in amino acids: CASSLGASGKGISYGYTF. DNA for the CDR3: TGCGCCAGCAGCTTGGGGGCCTCAGGCAAGGGGATTAGCTATGGCTACACCTTC.

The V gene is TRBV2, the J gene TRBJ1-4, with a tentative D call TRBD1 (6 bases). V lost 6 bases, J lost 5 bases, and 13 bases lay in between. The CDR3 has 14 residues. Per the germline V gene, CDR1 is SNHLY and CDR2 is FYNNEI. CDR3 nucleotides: TGTGCCAGCAGACAGGGACGGCGGAATGAAAAACTGTTTTTT. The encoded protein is CASRQGRRNEKLFF. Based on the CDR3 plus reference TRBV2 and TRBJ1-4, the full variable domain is EPEVTQTPSHQVTQMGQEVILRCVPISNHLYFYWYRQILGQKVEFLVSFYNNEISEKSEIFDDQFSVERPDGSNFTLKIRSTKLEDSAMYFCASRQGRRNEKLFFGSGTQLSVL.

This CDR3 reads CASSSPGEQYF. CDR3 DNA sequence: TGTGCCAGCAGCTCCCCGGGCGAGCAGTACTTC. This chain uses TRBV7-2 with TRBJ2-7, with unresolved D. V lost 4 bases, J lost 6 bases, and 7 bases lay in between. The CDR3 is 11 residues long. Germline V gives CDR1 SGHTA, CDR2 FQGNSA.

The CDR3 protein is CASSQGGQQETQYF. As DNA, the CDR3 is TGTGCCAGCAGCCAAGGTGGGCAGCAAGAGACCCAGTACTTC. The rearrangement uses TRBV4-2 and TRBJ2-5; unclear D gene. The germline V gene has CDR1 LGHNA and CDR2 YNFKEQ. Trimming pared 1 base from V and 2 bases from J, leaving 8 bases between. The CDR3 sequence is 14 residues long.

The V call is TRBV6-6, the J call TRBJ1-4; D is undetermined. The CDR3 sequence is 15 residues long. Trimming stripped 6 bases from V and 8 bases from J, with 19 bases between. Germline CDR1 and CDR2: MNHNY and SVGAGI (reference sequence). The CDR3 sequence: CASRGGMGLGEKLFF. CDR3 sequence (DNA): TGTGCCAGCAGAGGAGGAATGGGGTTGGGGGAAAAACTGTTTTTT.

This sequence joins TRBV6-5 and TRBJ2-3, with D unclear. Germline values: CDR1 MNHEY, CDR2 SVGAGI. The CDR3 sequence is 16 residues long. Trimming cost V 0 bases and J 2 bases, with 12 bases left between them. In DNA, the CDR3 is TGTGCCAGCAGTTACTCCGGCGTAGGATTCACAGATACGCAGTATTTT. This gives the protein CASSYSGVGFTDTQYF.

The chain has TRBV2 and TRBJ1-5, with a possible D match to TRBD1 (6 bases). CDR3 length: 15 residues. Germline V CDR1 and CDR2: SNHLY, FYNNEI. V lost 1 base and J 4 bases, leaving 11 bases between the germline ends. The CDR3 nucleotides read TGTGCCAGCAGTGAAGTAGGAGGGGGTAATCAGCCCCAGCATTTT. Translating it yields CASSEVGGGNQPQHF.

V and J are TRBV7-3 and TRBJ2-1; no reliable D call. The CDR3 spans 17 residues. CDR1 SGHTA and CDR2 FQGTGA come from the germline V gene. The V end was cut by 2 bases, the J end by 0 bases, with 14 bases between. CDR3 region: CASSLRPAQASYNEQFF. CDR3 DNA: TGTGCCAGCAGCTTACGTCCGGCCCAGGCCTCCTACAATGAGCAGTTCTTC.

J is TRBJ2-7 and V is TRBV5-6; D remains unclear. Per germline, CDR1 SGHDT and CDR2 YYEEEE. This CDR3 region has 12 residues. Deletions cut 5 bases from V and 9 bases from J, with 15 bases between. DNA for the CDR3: TGTGCCAGCAGTCCTGGACCTCGCGCGCAGTACTTC. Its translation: CASSPGPRAQYF.